A single sample gave rise to the 21 T cell receptor beta chains below, sequenced in a study of cytomegalovirus exposure and HLA in healthy donors. Amplification used 60 Vbeta primers and 13 Jbeta primers. The protocol was immunoSEQ multiplex PCR, while the TCRdb copy is restricted to in-frame clones and leaves out a portion. In total, the table holds about 52,000 clones. Sequencing was done on a sample of PBMCs. These TCRs come from a woman aged 50 to 60 in good health and CMV-seropositive.

The chain uses TRBV19 and TRBJ2-1; maybe TRBD1 (5 bases). From germline, CDR1 is LNHDA and CDR2 SQIVND (reference sequence). V lost 4 bases to trimming and J lost 4 bases, with 11 bases between them. CDR3 length equals 14 residues. CDR3 sequence reads: CASSKRQPYNEQFF. The CDR3 DNA reads TGTGCCAGTAGTAAGCGACAGCCTTACAATGAGCAGTTCTTC.

The chain combines TRBV30 with TRBJ2-7; the D is unclear. Germline CDR1 is GTSNPN and CDR2 is SVGIG (reference sequence). The CDR3 sequence is 14 residues long. The V end was cut by 1 base, the J end by 9 bases, with 19 bases between. The CDR3 coding sequence is TGTGCCTGGAGTGGGTCAGGCAATAGATTCGGGCAGTACTTC. Translation gives CAWSGSGNRFGQYF.

The chain couples TRBV7-2 to TRBJ2-3; 9 bases match TRBD2. Germline CDR1 reads SGHTA; CDR2 reads FQGNSA. Trimming took 6 bases from V and 3 from J; bases not matched to a gene: 7. CDR3 length equals 15 residues. The CDR3 reads CASSPQRGETDTQYF. The CDR3 DNA follows: TGTGCCAGCAGTCCTCAGCGGGGGGAAACAGATACGCAGTATTTT.

The V call is TRBV9, the J call TRBJ2-4, with TRBD2 matching over 8 bases. The germline V gene encodes CDR1 SGDLS and CDR2 YYNGEE. With V trimmed by 3 bases and J by 4 bases, 3 bases remained unmatched. The CDR3 is made up of 14 amino acids. The CDR3 reads CASSDSSGKNIQYF. In DNA, the CDR3 is TGTGCCAGCAGCGACTCTAGCGGGAAAAACATTCAGTACTTC.

This chain joins TRBV20-1 and TRBJ2-7; no clear D. The V end was cut by 3 bases, the J end by 2 bases, with 5 bases between. The CDR3 spans 11 residues. The germline gives CDR1 DFQATT, CDR2 SNEGSKA (reference sequence). The DNA of the CDR3 is TGCAGTGCTAGTCTAACCTACGAGCAGTACTTC. Its translation: CSASLTYEQYF.

The gene calls are TRBV6-6 and TRBJ1-1; the D gene is possibly TRBD1 (5 bases). Looked up from germline, CDR1 is MNHNY and CDR2 is SVGAGI (reference sequence). V gave up 2 bases and J gave up 0 bases, with 10 bases separating them. The length of the CDR3 is 15 residues. DNA for the CDR3: TGTGCCAGCAGTTACCCGACAGAGCTGAACACTGAAGCTTTCTTT. It specifies CASSYPTELNTEAFF.

The chain links TRBV5-1 to TRBJ2-1, with 9 bases matching TRBD2. The CDR3 consists of 15 residues. Germline lookup yields CDR1 SGHRS and CDR2 YFSETQ. V shed 5 bases and J 0 bases; nucleotides not matched to a gene: 3. The chain's CDR3 is CASRISGSSYNEQFF. The CDR3 coding sequence is TGCGCCAGCAGAATTAGCGGGAGCTCCTACAATGAGCAGTTCTTC.

The genes are TRBV7-8 and TRBJ2-2, with 12 nucleotides matching TRBD2. V lost 2 bases, J lost 4 bases, and 2 bases stayed unmatched. This CDR3 spans 16 amino acids. Germline-derived CDR1 and CDR2 are SGHVS and FQNEAQ. The CDR3 reads CASSLRLAGATGELFF. The CDR3, as DNA: TGTGCCAGCAGCTTAAGACTAGCGGGAGCCACCGGGGAGCTGTTTTTT.

The chain is built from TRBV28 and TRBJ1-2; D unclear. With 3 bases removed from V and 5 bases from J, the gap between germline ends came to 7 bases. Germline CDR1 MDHEN, CDR2 SYDVKM. This CDR3 contains 12 residues. The CDR3 nucleotides read TGTGCCAGCAGTTTGATCGGTTATGGCTACACCTTC. It encodes CASSLIGYGYTF.

V is TRBV7-2 and J is TRBJ2-6, with 11 positions matching TRBD1. Germline V lookup: CDR1 SGHTA, CDR2 FQGNSA. Germline trimming cut 5 bases from V and 2 bases from J; bases unmatched to any gene: 5. CDR3 length equals 17 residues. DNA for the CDR3: TGTGCCAGCAGCCGAGGACAGGGGGCGGCTGGGGCCAACGTCCTGACTTTC. Its translation is CASSRGQGAAGANVLTF.

The CDR3 loop is CASSATTGNPLWVTEAFF. CDR3 DNA: TGCGCCAGCAGCGCAACAACAGGGAACCCCCTCTGGGTCACTGAAGCTTTCTTT. This chain links TRBV5-1 with TRBJ1-1, with D possibly TRBD1 on 6 matching bases. This CDR3 contains 18 residues. V shed 4 bases and J shed 4 bases, with 26 bases lying between them. Germline V gene lookup returns CDR1 SGHRS and CDR2 YFSETQ.

As DNA, the CDR3 is TGTGCCAGCAGCTTATTTGTCTTGGCCTCGAATGAGCAGTTCTTC. Residues: CASSLFVLASNEQFF. The chain recombines TRBV7-6 with TRBJ2-1; unclear D gene. The germline CDR1 and CDR2 sequences are SGHVS and FNYEAQ. The CDR3 sequence is 15 residues long. The germline V and J ends were trimmed by 2 bases and 7 bases, with 15 bases remaining between them.

This sequence joins TRBV6-6 and TRBJ2-3; no definite D call. V lost 6 bases to trimming and J lost 3 bases, with 16 bases between them. The CDR3 contains 15 residues. Germline V gene sequence: CDR1 MNHNY, CDR2 SVGAGI (reference sequence). CDR3 residues: CASSPAALSTDTQYF. CDR3 bases: TGTGCCAGCAGCCCCGCGGCGCTCTCTACAGATACGCAGTATTTT.

This chain connects TRBV30 to TRBJ1-4, with D perhaps matching TRBD1 (5 bases). V was cut by 5 bases and J by 4 bases, with 8 bases left in between. Germline loops: CDR1 GTSNPN, CDR2 SVGIG (reference sequence). The CDR3 is 12 amino acids. The CDR3, as DNA: TGTGCCTGGGACAGCGATAATGAAAAACTGTTTTTT. It specifies CAWDSDNEKLFF.

The V gene is TRBV18, the J gene TRBJ1-4, with TRBD1 matching 7 bases. V gave up 2 bases and J gave up 0 bases; unmatched junction bases: 3. CDR1 and CDR2 from the germline V gene are KGHSH and LQKENI. This CDR3 is built from 16 residues. The CDR3 loop is CASSPGTAATNEKLFF. In nucleotides, the CDR3 is TGTGCCAGCTCACCAGGGACAGCTGCAACTAATGAAAAACTGTTTTTT.

CDR3 loop: CASSLGQGANEKLFF. CDR3 nucleotide sequence: TGTGCCAGCAGCTTAGGACAGGGGGCTAATGAAAAACTGTTTTTT. The rearrangement uses TRBV7-9 and TRBJ1-4; 9 positions agree with TRBD1. The trim removed 1 base at V and 3 bases at J, leaving 0 bases unmatched. This CDR3 is 15 amino acids long. Per germline, CDR1 SEHNR and CDR2 FQNEAQ (reference sequence).

The chain couples TRBV10-3 to TRBJ2-1; weak D call: TRBD2 (6 bases). The ends were cut back, 5 bases at V and 7 bases at J, with 18 bases in the middle. This CDR3 comprises 15 residues. Per the germline V gene, CDR1 is ENHRY and CDR2 is SYGVKD. CDR3 loop: CAISSGVAGYNEQFF. CDR3 sequence (DNA): TGTGCCATCAGTTCCGGGGTGGCGGGATATAATGAGCAGTTCTTC.

The J gene is TRBJ1-2, the V gene TRBV6-5, with 7 bases lining up with TRBD1. The J segment lost 7 bases and the V segment lost 6 bases, leaving 14 bases of the junction unmatched. Per germline, CDR1 MNHEY and CDR2 SVGAGI. This CDR3 contains 15 residues. CDR3 coding DNA: TGTGCCAGCAGGATACAGGGGCTACTCGATAGTGGCTACACCTTC. This codes for CASRIQGLLDSGYTF.

The rearrangement joins TRBV5-1 to TRBJ1-2; 10 bases match TRBD1. After removal of 5 bases from V and 4 bases from J, the junction contained 8 bases not matched to a gene. This CDR3 region has 15 residues. CDR1 is SGHRS and CDR2 is YFSETQ in the germline V gene. CDR3 protein: CASRGTTGGGYGYTF. The CDR3 bases are TGCGCCAGCAGGGGGACGACAGGGGGCGGCTATGGCTACACCTTC. The full variable domain, rest sourced from reference TRBV5-1 and TRBJ1-2, is KAGVTQTPRYLIKTRGQQVTLSCSPISGHRSVSWYQQTPGQGLQFLFEYFSETQRNKGNFPGRFSGRQFSNSRSEMNVSTLELGDSALYLCASRGTTGGGYGYTFGSGTRLTVV.

V usage is TRBV18 and J usage is TRBJ2-1; 7 positions match TRBD2. This CDR3 comprises 15 residues. Unmatched junction bases numbered 1, after V lost 0 bases and J lost 2 bases. CDR1 and CDR2 (germline): KGHSH, LQKENI. The CDR3 nucleotides are TGTGCCAGCTCACCACCCGGGACTACCTACAATGAGCAGTTCTTC. This gives the protein CASSPPGTTYNEQFF. The whole variable domain, remainder taken from reference TRBV18 and TRBJ2-1, is NAGVMQNPRHLVRRRGQEARLRCSPMKGHSHVYWYRQLPEEGLKFMVYLQKENIIDESGMPKERFSAEFPKEGPSILRIQQVVRGDSAAYFCASSPPGTTYNEQFFGPGTRLTVL.

The CDR3 reads CASRRSDRHIQETQYF. Written as DNA, the CDR3 is TGCGCCAGCAGAAGGTCGGACAGGCATATCCAAGAGACCCAGTACTTC. The V gene is TRBV4-1, the J gene TRBJ2-5, with 7 bases lining up with TRBD1. The CDR3 is 16 amino acids. Germline CDR1 MGHRA, CDR2 YSYEKL. V trimming: 6 bases; J trimming: 1 base; junction bases outside the gene matches: 11.